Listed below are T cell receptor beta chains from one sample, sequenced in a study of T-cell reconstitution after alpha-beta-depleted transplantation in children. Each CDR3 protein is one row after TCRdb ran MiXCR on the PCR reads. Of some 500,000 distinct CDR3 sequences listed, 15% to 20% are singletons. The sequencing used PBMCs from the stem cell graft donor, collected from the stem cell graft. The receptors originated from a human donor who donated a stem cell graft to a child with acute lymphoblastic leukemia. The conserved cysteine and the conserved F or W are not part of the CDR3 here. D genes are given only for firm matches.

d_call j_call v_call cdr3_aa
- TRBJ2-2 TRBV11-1 ASSLVSNGELF
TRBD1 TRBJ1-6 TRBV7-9 ASSWGTEKNSPLH
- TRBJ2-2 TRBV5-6 ASSFGTGRVGELF
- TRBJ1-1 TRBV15 ATSRILNTEAF
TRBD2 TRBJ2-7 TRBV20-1 SARDTGTRLFEQY
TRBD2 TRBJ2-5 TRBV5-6 ASGPGLLAAFQETQY
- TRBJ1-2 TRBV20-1 SASDRKGYT
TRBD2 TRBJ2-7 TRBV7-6 ASSLALAGAYEQY
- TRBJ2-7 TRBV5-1 ASSFSGTEAYEQY
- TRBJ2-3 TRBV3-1 ASRDGTDTQY
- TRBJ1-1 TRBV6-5 ASSYRRRTSGLNTEAF
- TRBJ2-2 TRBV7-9 ASSLNGLGDTGELF
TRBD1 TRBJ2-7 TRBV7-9 ASSLASYRGVGEQY
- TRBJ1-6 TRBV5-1 ASSLEYSPLH
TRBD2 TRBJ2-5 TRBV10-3 AISFGGKQETQY
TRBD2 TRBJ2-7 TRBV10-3 AISFEAGPYEQY
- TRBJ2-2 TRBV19 ASSIVLASTGELF
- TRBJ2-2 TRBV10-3 AISEEEGARTGELF
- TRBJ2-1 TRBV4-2 ASSQEAGPKAVNEQF
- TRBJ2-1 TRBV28 ASSLSGAKSSYNEQF
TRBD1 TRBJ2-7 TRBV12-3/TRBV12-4 ASSSGTGVILYEQY
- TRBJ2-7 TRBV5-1 ASRLGGSAYEQY
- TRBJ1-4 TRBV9 ASSAAGGAGEKLF
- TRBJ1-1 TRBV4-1 ASSYRALNTEAF
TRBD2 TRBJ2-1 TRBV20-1 SAGFSTSGDYNEQF
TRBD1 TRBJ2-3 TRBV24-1 ATSDGQGRGTDTQY
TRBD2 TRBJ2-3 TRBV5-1 ASSAPMTSRDRDTQY
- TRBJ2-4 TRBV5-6 ASSVRGWGAKNIQY
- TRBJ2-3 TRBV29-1 SVEPSSADTQY
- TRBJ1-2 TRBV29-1 SVGEVVRRGLSNYGYT
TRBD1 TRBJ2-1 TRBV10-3 AVSDRRKYNEQF
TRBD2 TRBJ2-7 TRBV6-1 ASSEALAGGRYEQY
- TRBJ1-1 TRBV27 ASSLGGMSEAF
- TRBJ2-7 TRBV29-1 SVSDLNGDEQY
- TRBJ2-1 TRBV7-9 ASSPGQKNEQF
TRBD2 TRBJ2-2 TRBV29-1 SVDLAANTGELF
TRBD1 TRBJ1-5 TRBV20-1 SAGGQGQPQH
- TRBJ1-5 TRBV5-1 ASSSDRKYQPQH
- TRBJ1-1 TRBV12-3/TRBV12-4 ASSLGHIEAF
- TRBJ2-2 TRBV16 ASSRMTASTGELF
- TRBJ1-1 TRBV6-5 ASTTEGRAGGAF
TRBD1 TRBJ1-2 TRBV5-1 ATPTGNGYT
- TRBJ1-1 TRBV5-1 ASSLAHYTEAF
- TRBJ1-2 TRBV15 ATRQIAGLWGAEKYGYT
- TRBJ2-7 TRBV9 ASSVGGSPTYEQY
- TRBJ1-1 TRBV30 AWRTGFEAF
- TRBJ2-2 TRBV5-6 ASSLGQLNTGELF
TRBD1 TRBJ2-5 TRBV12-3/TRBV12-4 ASSLDRGLETQY